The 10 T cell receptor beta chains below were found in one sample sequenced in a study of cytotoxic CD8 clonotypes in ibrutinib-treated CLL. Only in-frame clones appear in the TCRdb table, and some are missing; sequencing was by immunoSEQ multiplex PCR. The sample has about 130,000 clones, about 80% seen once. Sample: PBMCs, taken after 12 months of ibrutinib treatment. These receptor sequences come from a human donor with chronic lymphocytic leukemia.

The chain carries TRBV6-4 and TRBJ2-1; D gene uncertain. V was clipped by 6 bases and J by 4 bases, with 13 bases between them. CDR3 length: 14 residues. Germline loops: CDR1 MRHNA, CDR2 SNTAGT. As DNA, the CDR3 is TGTGCCAGCAGCGCTAAATACCAATACAATGAGCAGTTCTTC. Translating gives CASSAKYQYNEQFF.

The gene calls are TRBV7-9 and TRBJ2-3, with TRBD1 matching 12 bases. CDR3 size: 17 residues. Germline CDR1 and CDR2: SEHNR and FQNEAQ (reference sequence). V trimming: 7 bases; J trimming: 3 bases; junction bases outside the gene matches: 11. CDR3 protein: CASTMSRDRGLTDTQYF. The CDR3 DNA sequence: TGTGCCAGCACCATGAGCCGGGACAGGGGGCTTACAGATACGCAGTATTTT.

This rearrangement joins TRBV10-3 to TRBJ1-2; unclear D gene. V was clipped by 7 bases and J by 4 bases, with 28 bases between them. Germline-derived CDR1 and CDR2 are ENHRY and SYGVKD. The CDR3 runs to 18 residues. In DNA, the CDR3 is TGTGCCATCAAAACTCCCGGGTCTCTCCCCCAGCACCCCTATGGCTACACCTTC. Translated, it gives CAIKTPGSLPQHPYGYTF.

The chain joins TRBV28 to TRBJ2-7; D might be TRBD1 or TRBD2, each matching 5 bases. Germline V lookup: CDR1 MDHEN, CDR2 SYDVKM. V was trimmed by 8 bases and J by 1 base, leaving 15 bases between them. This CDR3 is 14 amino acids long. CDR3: CASGLGTVSYEQYF. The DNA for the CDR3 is TGTGCCAGCGGATTAGGGACGGTATCCTACGAGCAGTACTTC.

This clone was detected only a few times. CDR3 region: CASRDRGHLDYGYTF. In DNA form, the CDR3 reads TGTGCCAGCAGGGACAGGGGGCATCTGGACTATGGCTACACCTTC. The J gene is TRBJ1-2, the V gene TRBV28; 11 bases line up with TRBD1. The germline CDR1 and CDR2 sequences are MDHEN and SYDVKM. CDR3 length: 15 amino acids. V shed 6 bases, J shed 3 bases, and the junction held 6 bases outside the gene matches.

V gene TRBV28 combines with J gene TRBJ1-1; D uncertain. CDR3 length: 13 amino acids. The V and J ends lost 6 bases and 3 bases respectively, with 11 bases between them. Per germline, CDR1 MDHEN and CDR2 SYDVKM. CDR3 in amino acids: CASRRTPYTEAFF. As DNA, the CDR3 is TGTGCCAGCAGAAGGACGCCTTACACTGAAGCTTTCTTT.

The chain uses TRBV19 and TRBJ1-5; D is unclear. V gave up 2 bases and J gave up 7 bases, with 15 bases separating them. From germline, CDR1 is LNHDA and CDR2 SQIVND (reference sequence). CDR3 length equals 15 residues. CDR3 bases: TGTGCCAGTAGTATATCAACTCTTCAAGGACAGCCCCAGCATTTT. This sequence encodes CASSISTLQGQPQHF.

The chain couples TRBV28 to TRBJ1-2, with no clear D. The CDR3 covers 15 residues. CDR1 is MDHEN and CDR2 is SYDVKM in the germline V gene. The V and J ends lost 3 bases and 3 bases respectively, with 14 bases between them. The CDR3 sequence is CASSFPGGLDYGYTF. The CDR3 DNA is TGTGCCAGCAGTTTTCCCGGAGGTCTTGACTATGGCTACACCTTC.

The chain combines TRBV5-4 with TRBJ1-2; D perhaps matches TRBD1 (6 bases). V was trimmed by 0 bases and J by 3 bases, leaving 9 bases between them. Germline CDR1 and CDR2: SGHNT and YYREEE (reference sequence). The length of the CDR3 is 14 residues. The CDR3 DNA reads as TGTGCCAGCAGCTTGGCCACAGGGTACTATGGCTACACCTTC. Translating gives CASSLATGYYGYTF.

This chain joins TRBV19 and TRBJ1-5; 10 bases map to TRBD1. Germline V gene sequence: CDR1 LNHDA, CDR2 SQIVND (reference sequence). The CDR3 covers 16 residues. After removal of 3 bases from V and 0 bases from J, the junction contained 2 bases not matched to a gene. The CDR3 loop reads CASSMRQGASNQPQHF. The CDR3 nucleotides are TGTGCCAGTAGTATGAGACAGGGGGCTAGCAATCAGCCCCAGCATTTT. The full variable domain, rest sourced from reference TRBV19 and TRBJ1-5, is DGGITQSPKYLFRKEGQNVTLSCEQNLNHDAMYWYRQDPGQGLRLIYYSQIVNDFQKGDIAEGYSVSREKKESFPLTVTSAQKNPTAFYLCASSMRQGASNQPQHFGDGTRLSIL.